The TCR beta chain under discussion was sequenced for a study of T cell responses to AZD1222 COVID-19 vaccine. Findings and caveats of the study: Repertoire sampling happened only post peak T cell response. The donor group comprised mostly white British people and more females; the analysis possibly underestimated clonal diversity.

V shed 4 bases, J shed 8 bases, and the junction held 7 bases outside the gene matches. CDR1 is MGHRA, CDR2 YSYEKL, per germline. The CDR3 length is 14 residues. The data were produced by immunoSEQ multiplex PCR, yet TCRdb's version contains in-frame clones alone and is incomplete. Here the sample spans 110,000 to 150,000 clones, roughly 90% being singletons. Concerning this clone: Its antigen is as yet unknown.

This rearrangement joins TRBV4-1 to TRBJ2-3; 9 nucleotides line up with TRBD1. Here the sequenced sample was peripheral blood, taken on day 0 of AZD1222 vaccination. This sequence was found in an adult in good health. The CDR3 is CASSPWTGEGTQYF. CDR3 sequence (DNA): TGCGCCAGCAGCCCATGGACAGGGGAAGGTACGCAGTATTTT.